This TCR beta chain was sequenced for a study of OX40 agonist ivuxolimab in advanced cancers. Study background: A mean age of 60 years, range roughly 20 to 79, was recorded, and approximately 79% were male.

V lost 3 bases, J lost 1 base, and 9 bases lay in between. This CDR3 contains 14 residues. Germline CDR1 is MDHEN and CDR2 is SYDVKM. TCRdb's copy holds only in-frame clones and misses some; the assay was immunoSEQ multiplex PCR. This table holds about 76,000 clones, around nine tenths found once. V usage is TRBV28 and J usage is TRBJ1-2; possibly TRBD1 for D (6 bases). The TCR comes from an adult with an advanced solid tumor such as melanoma, head and neck, liver or kidney cancer. Source: CD4+ or CD8+ T cells sorted from blood, taken in a trial of the OX40 agonist ivuxolimab. The CDR3 protein is CASSFLDSNYGYTF. The DNA of the CDR3 is TGTGCCAGCAGTTTCCTGGACAGTAACTATGGCTACACCTTC.